This T cell receptor beta chain stems from a study of read filtering for tumor transcriptome and immune sequencing. Per germline, CDR1 SGHVS and CDR2 FNYEAQ. CDR3 length: 14 amino acids. Many counts were recorded for this clonotype. A read error may produce the germline difference seen at one junction end. Molecular barcoded adaptors covering alpha/delta and beta/gamma chains were used on approximately 440 ng RNA. TCRdb re-called the reads with MiXCR, one entry per CDR3 protein. This table holds tens of thousands of distinct CDR3 sequences, 12% found once. The specimen sequenced was a population of CD138-negative cells sorted from bone marrow. The chain employs TRBV7-6 and TRBJ2-5; 7 nucleotides agree with TRBD2. The sequence came from a donor over 35 with multiple myeloma. The CDR3 reads CATSRAPREETQYF. For the CDR3, the DNA is TGTGCCACCAGCCGGGCCCCGCGGGAGGAGACCCAGTACTTC.